Each of the 28 T cell receptor beta chains below was sequenced from the same sample in a study of T cells in localized non-small cell lung cancer. Profiled with immunoSEQ multiplex PCR; TCRdb holds only in-frame clones, not every one. The repertoire holds about 30,000 clones, with approximately 90% as singletons. This material consisted of peripheral blood, taken before any cancer treatment. Every receptor here comes from a male donor aged 60 or over with stage I lung adenocarcinoma.

The chain carries TRBV4-2 and TRBJ1-2, with D uncertain. The CDR3 extends over 13 amino acids. Germline V lookup: CDR1 LGHNA, CDR2 YNFKEQ. Trimming removed 2 bases at V and 0 bases at J, with 4 bases between. The CDR3 protein is CASSQSTNYGYTF. The CDR3 nucleotides are TGTGCCAGCAGCCAAAGTACTAACTATGGCTACACCTTC.

Only a few counts were recorded for this clone. J is TRBJ2-7 and V is TRBV5-1; D tentatively reads TRBD1 or TRBD2 (5 bases each). Trimming pared 4 bases from V and 6 bases from J, leaving 11 bases between. The CDR3 loop spans 12 amino acids. Germline V gives CDR1 SGHRS, CDR2 YFSETQ. CDR3 sequence: CASSGDLREQYF. The CDR3 region has the DNA TGCGCCAGCAGCGGGGACCTGCGCGAGCAGTACTTC.

This clone was detected only a few times. The genes are TRBV5-1 and TRBJ1-6, with D uncertain. CDR1 SGHRS and CDR2 YFSETQ come from the germline V gene. The germline V and J ends were trimmed by 4 bases and 10 bases, with 15 bases remaining between them. CDR3 size: 14 residues. CDR3 residues: CASSEPQAGSPLHF. CDR3 DNA sequence: TGCGCCAGCAGCGAACCCCAGGCTGGATCACCCCTCCACTTT.

In nucleotides, the CDR3 is TGTGCCAGCAGCCTTGACGGGGACTCCTACGAGCAGTACTTC. This codes for CASSLDGDSYEQYF. The chain links TRBV7-2 to TRBJ2-7, with D perhaps TRBD2 (5 bases). V was pared by 5 bases and J by 0 bases, with 11 bases between. The CDR3 contains 14 residues. Per the germline V gene, CDR1 is SGHTA and CDR2 is FQGNSA.

This clone showed up just once. The CDR3 DNA is TGTGCCAGTACCCCTACGAGTGAGCAGCCCCAGCATTTT. This sequence encodes CASTPTSEQPQHF. The J gene is TRBJ1-5, the V gene TRBV19; D is unresolved. The CDR3 runs to 13 residues. The germline V and J ends were trimmed by 7 bases and 7 bases, with 14 bases remaining between them. Germline V lookup: CDR1 LNHDA, CDR2 SQIVND (reference sequence).

The chain recombines TRBV29-1 with TRBJ2-1; D possibly corresponds to TRBD2 (7 bases). Trimming removed 5 bases from V and 3 bases from J, with 14 bases in between. CDR1 is SQVTM and CDR2 is ANQGSEA in the germline V gene. The CDR3 is made up of 14 amino acids. The CDR3 here is CSVSGGDRYNEQFF. The CDR3 bases are TGCAGCGTTTCGGGGGGCGACCGCTACAATGAGCAGTTCTTC.

This clone was observed once. The J gene is TRBJ2-5, the V gene TRBV7-7; TRBD2 agrees at 10 bases. The trim removed 1 base at V and 4 bases at J, leaving 9 bases unmatched. Germline CDR1 and CDR2: SSHAT and FNYEAQ (reference sequence). CDR3 size: 17 residues. The chain's CDR3 is CASSLGTSGGAGETQYF. CDR3 DNA sequence: TGTGCCAGCAGCTTAGGGACCAGCGGGGGGGCTGGAGAGACCCAGTACTTC.

The chain employs TRBV9 and TRBJ2-1, with D perhaps matching TRBD1 or TRBD2 (5 bases each). The CDR3 sequence is 16 residues long. The V gene lost 4 bases and the J gene lost 1 base, with 15 bases spanning the gap. CDR1 and CDR2 from the germline V gene are SGDLS and YYNGEE. DNA of the CDR3: TGTGCCAGCAGCCCCCGGGGCCACGGATCCTACAATGAGCAGTTCTTC. Protein sequence: CASSPRGHGSYNEQFF.

This chain connects TRBV5-6 to TRBJ2-1, with D possibly TRBD2 on 6 matching bases. The CDR3 runs 16 residues. Trimming took off 1 base at V and 0 bases at J, with 11 bases between the two ends. CDR1 SGHDT and CDR2 YYEEEE come from the germline V gene. This chain's CDR3 is CASSLSAGFSYNEQFF. CDR3 sequence (DNA): TGTGCCAGCAGCTTGTCGGCGGGGTTCTCCTACAATGAGCAGTTCTTC.

V and J are TRBV5-1 and TRBJ1-3, with D possibly TRBD1 on 5 matching bases. V gave up 6 bases and J gave up 0 bases, with 16 bases separating them. Germline V gene sequence: CDR1 SGHRS, CDR2 YFSETQ. The CDR3 spans 16 residues. CDR3 amino acids: CASTPRGQGSGNTIYF. The CDR3 bases are TGCGCCAGCACCCCGCGAGGGCAGGGCTCTGGAAACACCATATATTTT.

This chain's CDR3 is CAWSALDGETQYF. CDR3 nucleotides: TGTGCCTGGAGTGCGTTGGACGGAGAGACCCAGTACTTC. The chain carries TRBV30 and TRBJ2-5; no clear D. The CDR3 spans 13 residues. Per germline, CDR1 GTSNPN and CDR2 SVGIG (reference sequence). Trimming took off 1 base at V and 4 bases at J, with 10 bases between the two ends.

The chain recombines TRBV28 with TRBJ2-7, with TRBD1 identical over 9 bases. J lost 0 bases, V lost 7 bases, and 10 bases had no gene match. CDR1 and CDR2 (germline): MDHEN, SYDVKM. This CDR3 spans 16 amino acids. The CDR3 DNA reads as TGTGCCAGCACCGCCCCCGGGACAGGGTTCTCCTACGAGCAGTACTTC. It specifies CASTAPGTGFSYEQYF.

This sequence joins TRBV10-1 and TRBJ2-5; the match to TRBD1 covers 8 bases. Germline V gene data show CDR1 as WNHNN and CDR2 as SYGVQD (reference sequence). Trimming removed 6 bases from V and 3 bases from J; junction bases left unmatched: 6. The length of the CDR3 is 14 residues. The CDR3 sequence is CASSSGQGEETQYF. The CDR3 DNA follows: TGCGCCAGCAGCTCCGGACAGGGAGAAGAGACCCAGTACTTC.

V usage is TRBV7-9 and J usage is TRBJ1-2, with D uncertain. Looked up from germline, CDR1 is SEHNR and CDR2 is FQNEAQ (reference sequence). Trimming left V 3 bases short and J 3 bases short, with 14 bases between. CDR3 length: 15 amino acids. CDR3: CASSFPSPVDYGYTF. CDR3 bases: TGTGCCAGCAGCTTCCCCTCGCCGGTGGACTATGGCTACACCTTC.

The chain combines TRBV7-2 with TRBJ2-4; the match to TRBD2 covers 7 bases. Trimming cost V 5 bases and J 0 bases; bases outside gene matches: 7. Germline V lookup: CDR1 SGHTA, CDR2 FQGNSA. The CDR3 is 16 residues long. The DNA of the CDR3 is TGTGCCAGCAGCCCTTCTAGCGGTGTAGCCAAAAACATTCAGTACTTC. It codes for CASSPSSGVAKNIQYF. The variable domain in full, completed from reference TRBV7-2 and TRBJ2-4, reads GAGVSQSPSNKVTEKGKDVELRCDPISGHTALYWYRQSLGQGLEFLIYFQGNSAPDKSGLPSDRFSAERTGGSVSTLTIQRTQQEDSAVYLCASSPSSGVAKNIQYFGAGTRLSVL.

The chain uses TRBV4-3 and TRBJ1-2; D not certain. The CDR3 extends over 15 amino acids. Trimming pared 0 bases from V and 6 bases from J, leaving 14 bases between. CDR1 and CDR2 from the germline V gene are LGHNA and YSLEER. CDR3: CASSQDGSVWDGYTF. The CDR3 region has the DNA TGCGCCAGCAGCCAAGACGGGTCAGTCTGGGATGGCTACACCTTC.

The chain recombines TRBV5-1 with TRBJ2-7, with 8 nucleotides matching TRBD1. V lost 4 bases to trimming and J lost 2 bases; unmatched junction nucleotides: 8. The CDR3 runs to 15 residues. Germline V gives CDR1 SGHRS, CDR2 YFSETQ. CDR3 nucleotides: TGCGCCAGCAGCGAAACAGGGGGACTCGCCTACGAGCAGTACTTC. Its protein product is CASSETGGLAYEQYF.

V gene TRBV30 combines with J gene TRBJ2-4; tentatively, D is TRBD1 (6 bases). This CDR3 is built from 16 residues. Trimming took 5 bases from V and 3 from J, leaving 20 bases between them. CDR1 and CDR2 (germline): GTSNPN, SVGIG (reference sequence). The CDR3 DNA is TGTGCCTGGCGGCACTCAGGGGTTGGGGACAAAAACATTCAGTACTTC. Its protein product is CAWRHSGVGDKNIQYF.

The chain has TRBV5-5 and TRBJ1-1; TRBD1 aligns across 7 bases. Germline loops: CDR1 SGHKS, CDR2 YYEKEE (reference sequence). The V gene end was trimmed by 0 bases and the J gene end by 5 bases; junction bases not matched to a gene: 7. This CDR3 has 15 amino acids. The CDR3, as DNA: TGTGCCAGCAGCTTGGAAGGAATCAGGGGGACTGAAGCTTTCTTT. Encoded protein: CASSLEGIRGTEAFF.

The V gene is TRBV7-2, the J gene TRBJ2-5; D uncertain. Trimming pared 5 bases from V and 5 bases from J, leaving 15 bases between. This CDR3 has 14 amino acids. Germline V gene lookup returns CDR1 SGHTA and CDR2 FQGNSA. The CDR3 sequence: CASSPYPVVETQYF. The CDR3 DNA sequence: TGTGCCAGCAGCCCCTACCCGGTTGTGGAGACCCAGTACTTC. The whole variable domain, remainder taken from reference TRBV7-2 and TRBJ2-5, is GAGVSQSPSNKVTEKGKDVELRCDPISGHTALYWYRQSLGQGLEFLIYFQGNSAPDKSGLPSDRFSAERTGGSVSTLTIQRTQQEDSAVYLCASSPYPVVETQYFGPGTRLLVL.

V gene TRBV5-8 combines with J gene TRBJ1-3; possible D gene TRBD1, 6 bases. CDR3 length: 17 residues. Trimming pared 3 bases from V and 0 bases from J, leaving 16 bases between. The germline CDR1 and CDR2 sequences are SGHTS and YDEGEE. CDR3 sequence reads: CASSWGGSDGSGNTIYF. CDR3 nucleotide sequence: TGTGCCAGCAGCTGGGGGGGCAGCGACGGCTCTGGAAACACCATATATTTT.

The chain combines TRBV30 with TRBJ2-3; the D gene is possibly TRBD2 (5 bases). Germline V lookup: CDR1 GTSNPN, CDR2 SVGIG (reference sequence). This CDR3 is built from 13 residues. Trimming pared 5 bases from V and 2 bases from J, leaving 11 bases between. The CDR3 nucleotides are TGTGCCTGGGTACAAGACTACACAGATACGCAGTATTTT. Residues: CAWVQDYTDTQYF.

The rearrangement uses TRBV7-2 and TRBJ1-6; 7 bases agree with TRBD1. The CDR3 covers 17 residues. The germline V gene has CDR1 SGHTA and CDR2 FQGNSA. The trim removed 3 bases at V and 0 bases at J, leaving 5 bases unmatched. For the CDR3, the DNA is TGTGCCAGCAGCTTCCCGACAGGGAGCTCCTATAATTCACCCCTCCACTTT. The encoded protein is CASSFPTGSSYNSPLHF.

As for this clone: This same CDR3 is encoded by further DNA sequences in the sample. This rearrangement joins TRBV5-5 to TRBJ1-4, with a tentative D call TRBD1 (5 bases). This CDR3 has 14 amino acids. Germline values: CDR1 SGHKS, CDR2 YYEKEE (reference sequence). Trimming removed 5 bases from V and 4 bases from J, with 12 bases in between. The CDR3 reads CASSFQGINEKLFF. CDR3 in DNA: TGTGCCAGCAGTTTTCAGGGAATTAATGAAAAACTGTTTTTT.

This chain links TRBV6-1 with TRBJ2-1; 11 bases fit TRBD2. The germline V gene encodes CDR1 MNHNS and CDR2 SASEGT. The CDR3 is 17 amino acids. Trimming removed 1 base from V and 6 bases from J; junction bases left unmatched: 8. CDR3 coding DNA: TGTGCCAGCAGTGAAGGTTCTCCGGGACTAGCGGCCAATGAGCAGTTCTTC. This sequence encodes CASSEGSPGLAANEQFF.

The chain links TRBV7-3 to TRBJ2-5; D not certain. The J call may be wrong; the DNA end is better matched by TRBJ2-7. The length of the CDR3 is 15 residues. The germline CDR1 and CDR2 sequences are SGHTA and FQGTGA. CDR3 nucleotide sequence: TGTGCCAGCAGGCCCGAGGTTGGAATCCCCTACGAGCAGTACTTC. Translated: CASRPEVGIPYEQYF.

This clone has a single count. The chain is built from TRBV4-3 and TRBJ1-2, with D unclear. The V end lost 0 bases, the J end lost 4 bases, and 9 bases lay between the germline ends. CDR3 length: 14 residues. The germline V gene encodes CDR1 LGHNA and CDR2 YSLEER. CDR3 amino acids: CASSQDRSGYGYTF. CDR3 in DNA: TGCGCCAGCAGCCAAGATCGGAGTGGCTATGGCTACACCTTC.

This chain connects TRBV7-7 to TRBJ1-5; the match to TRBD1 covers 8 bases. CDR3 length: 14 residues. Germline V gene lookup returns CDR1 SSHAT and CDR2 FNYEAQ (reference sequence). The trim removed 4 bases at V and 11 bases at J, leaving 10 bases unmatched. The chain's CDR3 is CASSSGQAHRAQHF. CDR3 DNA sequence: TGTGCCAGCAGCTCGGGACAGGCTCACCGGGCCCAGCATTTT.